These 28 T cell receptor beta chains share one sample of origin, sequenced in a study of blood T cell repertoires in COVID-19. Clones were read by immunoSEQ multiplex PCR, and TCRdb kept only the in-frame ones, dropping some. This table holds about 170,000 clones, approximately 85% found once. The source material was peripheral blood. Receptors originate from a man between 60 and 75 years old who had recovered from COVID-19.

This sequence joins TRBV6-5 and TRBJ2-7; 8 nucleotides agree with TRBD1. Germline V gives CDR1 MNHEY, CDR2 SVGAGI. The CDR3 spans 13 residues. Germline trimming cut 8 bases from V and 1 base from J; bases unmatched to any gene: 4. The CDR3, as DNA: TGTGCCAGCGGTAGGACAGGGTCCTACGAGCAGTACTTC. The encoded protein is CASGRTGSYEQYF.

V gene TRBV19 combines with J gene TRBJ1-3, with TRBD1 identical over 7 bases. Trimming at V came to 4 bases and at J to 2 bases, leaving 5 bases not matched to a gene. CDR1 is LNHDA and CDR2 is SQIVND in the germline V gene (reference sequence). The CDR3 sequence is 15 residues long. CDR3 region: CASSSGTDTGNTIYF. Written as DNA, the CDR3 is TGTGCCAGTAGTAGCGGGACAGACACTGGAAACACCATATATTTT.

V and J are TRBV12-5 and TRBJ1-6; 8 bases align to TRBD1. The CDR3 contains 16 residues. CDR1 is LGHNT and CDR2 is FRNRAP in the germline V gene. With 3 bases clipped from V and 7 bases from J, the junction kept 8 bases outside the gene matches. This CDR3 reads CASGFGTGMRNSPLHF. In DNA, the CDR3 is TGTGCTAGTGGTTTCGGGACAGGCATGCGGAATTCACCCCTCCACTTT.

The genes are TRBV15 and TRBJ2-2; the match to TRBD1 covers 8 bases. CDR3 length: 17 residues. Germline V CDR1 and CDR2: LNHNV, YYDKDF (reference sequence). V lost 1 base to trimming and J lost 1 base; unmatched junction nucleotides: 5. DNA of the CDR3: TGTGCCACCAGCAGAGTGGCCGGGACAGGGAACACCGGGGAGCTGTTTTTT. It encodes CATSRVAGTGNTGELFF.

This clone was counted only a few times. The chain links TRBV30 to TRBJ2-4; 11 bases align to TRBD1. Germline loops: CDR1 GTSNPN, CDR2 SVGIG (reference sequence). This CDR3 comprises 17 residues. Unmatched junction bases numbered 9, after V lost 4 bases and J lost 1 base. This CDR3 is CAWNTGQGVGAKNIQYF. The CDR3 bases are TGTGCCTGGAATACGGGACAGGGGGTTGGGGCCAAAAACATTCAGTACTTC.

This chain uses TRBV3-1 (or the pseudogene TRBV3-2) with TRBJ2-5, with 11 bases matching TRBD2. The CDR3 has 17 residues. The germline V gene encodes CDR1 LGHDT and CDR2 YNNKEL (reference sequence). J lost 2 bases, V lost 0 bases, and 5 bases had no gene match. For the CDR3, the DNA is TGTGCCAGCAGCCAAGATCTAGCGGGGGGTACTCAAGAGACCCAGTACTTC. This encodes CASSQDLAGGTQETQYF.

The chain is built from TRBV6-6 and TRBJ1-5, with 7 bases identical to TRBD1. This CDR3 has 15 residues. CDR1 MNHNY and CDR2 SVGAGI come from the germline V gene (reference sequence). Trimming removed 5 bases from V and 1 base from J; junction bases left unmatched: 5. In DNA form, the CDR3 reads TGTGCCAGCAGTGACGGGACAGCCAGCAATCAGCCCCAGCATTTT. It is translated as CASSDGTASNQPQHF.

Comments on this clone: This sample includes further DNA sequences coding for the same CDR3. V gene TRBV6-5 combines with J gene TRBJ2-7, with TRBD1 identical over 9 bases. The CDR3 has 14 amino acids. The V gene's germline CDR1 is MNHEY and CDR2 SVGAGI. V lost 6 bases, J lost 4 bases, and 7 bases stayed unmatched. The CDR3 DNA is TGTGCCAGCAGCCGCGACAGGGGGAAATACGAGCAGTACTTC. This sequence encodes CASSRDRGKYEQYF.

This clone was detected a few times. The V and J genes are TRBV15 and TRBJ2-2, with 11 bases matching TRBD1. V dropped 8 bases and J dropped 6; count of bases not matched to a gene: 5. The length of the CDR3 is 14 residues. Germline CDR1 LNHNV, CDR2 YYDKDF (reference sequence). In nucleotides, the CDR3 is TGTGCCACCGGACAGGGGGCCTCTTCCGGGGAGCTGTTTTTT. Translated: CATGQGASSGELFF.

The rearrangement joins TRBV6-1 to TRBJ2-2; the D gene is possibly TRBD2 (6 bases). V dropped 0 bases and J dropped 5 bases, with 13 bases sitting between them. The CDR3 consists of 16 residues. Germline V CDR1 and CDR2: MNHNS, SASEGT. The CDR3 spells CASSEAGGQRTGELFF. Written as DNA, the CDR3 is TGTGCCAGCAGTGAAGCGGGGGGTCAGAGAACCGGGGAGCTGTTTTTT.

This clone appeared a single time. This chain connects TRBV5-6 to TRBJ2-1; weak D call: TRBD2 (6 bases). Germline-derived CDR1 and CDR2 are SGHDT and YYEEEE. The CDR3 is made up of 15 amino acids. V gave up 4 bases and J gave up 5 bases, with 16 bases separating them. The CDR3 DNA reads as TGTGCCAGCAGCCCCGGGACTGCATACCACAATGAGCAGTTCTTC. This sequence encodes CASSPGTAYHNEQFF.

The chain links TRBV14 to TRBJ2-7, with no clear D. The CDR3 is 13 residues long. V was pared by 4 bases and J by 6 bases, with 13 bases between. Germline CDR1 and CDR2: SGHDN and FVKESK. The CDR3 region is CASSRFGSGEQYF. The CDR3 nucleotides read TGTGCCAGCAGCCGCTTCGGGTCCGGCGAGCAGTACTTC.

The rearrangement joins TRBV7-3 to TRBJ2-3; TRBD2 matches 8 bases. J lost 6 bases, V lost 2 bases, and 7 bases had no gene match. This CDR3 has 15 amino acids. Per germline, CDR1 SGHTA and CDR2 FQGTGA. The chain's CDR3 is CASSLDGGAWDTQYF. In nucleotides, the CDR3 is TGTGCCAGCAGCTTAGACGGGGGGGCATGGGATACGCAGTATTTT.

V and J are TRBV12-3 or TRBV12-4 and TRBJ1-2; D ambiguous. Trimming left V 10 bases short and J 8 bases short, with 11 bases between. The CDR3 totals 10 residues. CDR3 residues: CATSHGGYTF. The CDR3 nucleotides read TGTGCCACCTCCCACGGGGGCTACACCTTC.

The chain carries TRBV5-8 and TRBJ1-1; possibly TRBD1 for D (6 bases). The V end was cut by 2 bases, the J end by 6 bases, with 17 bases between. Germline V gene data show CDR1 as SGHTS and CDR2 as YDEGEE. The CDR3 extends over 15 amino acids. The CDR3 loop is CASSLQTTGDPEAFF. In nucleotides, the CDR3 is TGTGCCAGCAGCTTACAGACGACAGGTGATCCTGAAGCTTTCTTT.

The chain recombines TRBV5-1 with TRBJ2-7; 9 bases map to TRBD2. Germline trimming cut 0 bases from V and 3 bases from J; bases unmatched to any gene: 7. The V gene's germline CDR1 is SGHRS and CDR2 YFSETQ. This CDR3 comprises 16 residues. CDR3 nucleotide sequence: TGCGCCAGCAGCTTGGGTCCTAGCGGGGATGGCTACGAGCAGTACTTC. Translation: CASSLGPSGDGYEQYF.

J is TRBJ1-2 and V is TRBV10-3; D uncertain. Trimming pared 11 bases from V and 5 bases from J, leaving 21 bases between. Germline CDR1 is ENHRY and CDR2 is SYGVKD. The CDR3 consists of 14 residues. DNA of the CDR3: TGTGCCTCGCGGGTCCCCTCTGAGGGATATGGCTACACCTTC. Translated, it gives CASRVPSEGYGYTF.

The genes are TRBV7-3 and TRBJ2-5; 9 nucleotides agree with TRBD2. The CDR3 covers 16 residues. CDR1 is SGHTA, CDR2 FQGTGA, per germline. Trimming cost V 2 bases and J 4 bases; bases outside gene matches: 8. The CDR3 is CASSLFPAGGLETQYF. CDR3 DNA: TGTGCCAGCAGCTTATTTCCTGCGGGAGGGTTAGAGACCCAGTACTTC.

The chain recombines TRBV6-6 with TRBJ1-2; the match to TRBD1 covers 7 bases. From germline, CDR1 is MNHNY and CDR2 SVGAGI (reference sequence). This CDR3 has 15 residues. J gave up 6 bases and V 2 bases, and 9 bases lay outside the gene matches. CDR3: CASSYATGNFDGYTF. The CDR3 DNA follows: TGTGCCAGCAGTTACGCGACAGGGAACTTCGATGGCTACACCTTC.

This chain uses TRBV6-5 with TRBJ1-4, with D unclear. The germline gives CDR1 MNHEY, CDR2 SVGAGI. The CDR3 is 13 amino acids. With 8 bases removed from V and 0 bases from J, the gap between germline ends came to 7 bases. CDR3 nucleotides: TGTGCCAGCCGGCGGACAACTAATGAAAAACTGTTTTTT. Encoded protein: CASRRTTNEKLFF.

This clone was recorded a few times. The junction does not match germline at one end; this may be a read error. V and J are TRBV9 and TRBJ2-6, with 7 bases identical to TRBD1. Germline CDR1 SGDLS, CDR2 YYNGEE. The CDR3 is 13 amino acids. CDR3 loop: CASSLPGGNVLTF. The CDR3 DNA sequence: TGTGCCAGCAGCCTCCCAGGGGGCAACGTCCTGACTTTC.

The J gene is TRBJ2-7, the V gene TRBV5-1; 9 positions agree with TRBD1. The CDR3 runs 15 residues. Germline values: CDR1 SGHRS, CDR2 YFSETQ. V lost 4 bases to trimming and J lost 3 bases; unmatched junction nucleotides: 8. The CDR3 is CASSTGQGHFYEQYF. DNA for the CDR3: TGCGCCAGCAGCACGGGACAGGGCCACTTCTACGAGCAGTACTTC.

The chain links TRBV27 to TRBJ1-2; TRBD1 might be the D (5 bases). Germline CDR1 is MNHEY and CDR2 is SMNVEV (reference sequence). The CDR3 has 14 residues. V was trimmed by 7 bases and J by 4 bases, leaving 16 bases between them. This chain's CDR3 is CASTKAGNPYGYTF. CDR3 coding DNA: TGTGCCAGCACCAAAGCAGGGAACCCCTATGGCTACACCTTC.

The sample holds one count of this clone. V and J are TRBV10-3 and TRBJ2-3; maybe TRBD1 (5 bases). The CDR3 runs to 15 residues. Germline V gives CDR1 ENHRY, CDR2 SYGVKD. V was cut by 6 bases and J by 0 bases, with 13 bases left in between. The chain's CDR3 is CAISPTATSTDTQYF. The DNA for the CDR3 is TGTGCCATCAGCCCGACAGCTACTAGCACAGATACGCAGTATTTT.

J is TRBJ2-3 and V is TRBV2; 7 positions match TRBD2. CDR3 length: 17 residues. Trimming at V came to 0 bases and at J to 2 bases, leaving 8 bases not matched to a gene. Germline loops: CDR1 SNHLY, CDR2 FYNNEI. In DNA, the CDR3 is TGTGCCAGCAGTGAAGCGGAGCTAGCGGACTTCACAGATACGCAGTATTTT. This sequence encodes CASSEAELADFTDTQYF.

The chain couples TRBV18 to TRBJ1-4; perhaps TRBD1 as D (6 bases). The CDR3 extends over 13 amino acids. The V gene's germline CDR1 is KGHSH and CDR2 LQKENI. Trimming removed 5 bases at V and 7 bases at J, with 11 bases between. CDR3 nucleotides: TGTGCCAGCTCAGAAACAGGGTTTGAAAAACTGTTTTTT. Protein sequence: CASSETGFEKLFF.

V usage is TRBV18 and J usage is TRBJ1-1; 7 bases align to TRBD1. The V gene end was trimmed by 3 bases and the J gene end by 5 bases; junction bases not matched to a gene: 12. Germline CDR1 is KGHSH and CDR2 is LQKENI. The CDR3 is made up of 16 amino acids. The CDR3: CASSPTTGSEQTEAFF. CDR3 bases: TGTGCCAGCTCACCTACGACAGGGTCGGAACAAACTGAAGCTTTCTTT.

CDR3 nucleotides: TGTGCCAGCAGCGCAAACTTGCCGGGACAGGGGATTAGCACAGATACGCAGTATTTT. Protein product: CASSANLPGQGISTDTQYF. The chain has TRBV9 and TRBJ2-3; 10 bases align to TRBD1. Germline-derived CDR1 and CDR2 are SGDLS and YYNGEE. With V trimmed by 3 bases and J by 0 bases, 13 bases remained unmatched. The CDR3 spans 19 residues.